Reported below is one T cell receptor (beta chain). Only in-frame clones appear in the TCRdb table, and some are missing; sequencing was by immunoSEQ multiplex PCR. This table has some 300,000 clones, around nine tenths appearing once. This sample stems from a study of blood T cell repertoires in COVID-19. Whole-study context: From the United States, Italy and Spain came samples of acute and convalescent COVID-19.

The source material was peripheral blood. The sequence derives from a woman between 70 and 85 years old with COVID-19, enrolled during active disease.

The CDR3 is CASSLGEVYGYTF. CDR3 sequence (DNA): TGTGCCAGCAGTCTGGGAGAAGTCTATGGCTACACCTTC. J is TRBJ1-2 and V is TRBV6-5; no firm D call. Germline V gene sequence: CDR1 MNHEY, CDR2 SVGAGI. The CDR3 sequence is 13 residues long. V was shortened by 5 bases and J by 4 bases, with 11 bases between the two germline ends.